The 23 T cell receptor beta chains in this list originate from one sample, sequenced in a study of blood T cell repertoires in COVID-19. Generated by immunoSEQ multiplex PCR, the TCRdb table keeps only in-frame clones and is missing some. The data contain roughly 150,000 clones, 82% of them singletons. Sequenced: peripheral blood. These receptors all come from a woman of 80 years or more with active or convalescent COVID-19.

This clone came up a few times. The J gene is TRBJ1-1, the V gene TRBV4-1; TRBD1 is a possible D gene (6 bases). The CDR3 consists of 15 residues. CDR1 MGHRA and CDR2 YSYEKL come from the germline V gene. V lost 4 bases to trimming and J lost 7 bases, with 19 bases between them. The CDR3 nucleotides are TGCGCCAGCAGCCGAAGGGAGGGGGGGGTATTTGAAGCTTTCTTT. This gives the protein CASSRREGGVFEAFF.

The rearrangement joins TRBV5-5 to TRBJ1-1, with 9 bases lining up with TRBD1. The V gene's germline CDR1 is SGHKS and CDR2 YYEKEE (reference sequence). J was trimmed by 1 base and V by 6 bases; bases with no gene match: 7. The CDR3 is 15 amino acids. CDR3 sequence reads: CASIYLDRGNTEAFF. The CDR3 coding sequence is TGTGCCAGCATCTACCTGGACAGGGGGAACACTGAAGCTTTCTTT.

V gene TRBV3-1 (or the pseudogene TRBV3-2) combines with J gene TRBJ2-1, with 9 bases matching TRBD2. Germline V gene lookup returns CDR1 LGHDT and CDR2 YNNKEL (reference sequence). V gave up 2 bases and J gave up 2 bases; unmatched junction bases: 4. The CDR3 is 16 amino acids. The CDR3 DNA reads TGTGCCAGCAGCCAACCTTCTAGCGGGGCCTACAATGAGCAGTTCTTC. Translated: CASSQPSSGAYNEQFF.

This clone was recorded once. The rearrangement joins TRBV5-1 to TRBJ2-7; 7 positions agree with TRBD1. CDR3 size: 14 residues. The germline V gene encodes CDR1 SGHRS and CDR2 YFSETQ. The V gene end was trimmed by 4 bases and the J gene end by 7 bases; junction bases not matched to a gene: 11. CDR3 DNA sequence: TGCGCCAGCAGCCCGGACAGGCCCCGGCTGGAGCAGTACTTC. Residues: CASSPDRPRLEQYF.

The chain joins TRBV2 to TRBJ1-6, with no clear D. CDR1 is SNHLY, CDR2 FYNNEI, per germline. The V and J ends lost 7 bases and 0 bases respectively, with 13 bases between them. The CDR3 covers 16 residues. The CDR3: CASIREASSYNSPLHF. CDR3 nucleotide sequence: TGTGCCAGCATCCGGGAAGCGAGCTCCTATAATTCACCCCTCCACTTT.

The V call is TRBV5-8, the J call TRBJ2-1; D remains ambiguous. V lost 3 bases to trimming and J lost 0 bases, with 16 bases between them. The CDR3 is 17 amino acids. Germline V gives CDR1 SGHTS, CDR2 YDEGEE. The CDR3 is CASSSVFPLDSYNEQFF. CDR3 nucleotides: TGTGCCAGCAGCTCGGTGTTCCCCCTAGACTCCTACAATGAGCAGTTCTTC.

There are a few counts of this clone. In DNA, the CDR3 is TGTGCCAGTAGTCACCTCGGGACAGGGAACGTCGGGGAGCTGTTTTTT. Its protein is CASSHLGTGNVGELFF. The rearrangement joins TRBV19 to TRBJ2-2; TRBD1 agrees at 9 bases. Germline V lookup: CDR1 LNHDA, CDR2 SQIVND (reference sequence). This CDR3 region has 16 residues. After removal of 5 bases from V and 7 bases from J, the junction contained 11 bases not matched to a gene.

V usage is TRBV5-1 and J usage is TRBJ1-2; 8 nucleotides agree with TRBD1. V gave up 0 bases and J gave up 4 bases; unmatched junction bases: 5. From germline, CDR1 is SGHRS and CDR2 YFSETQ. The CDR3 has 15 amino acids. The DNA for the CDR3 is TGCGCCAGCAGCTTGGAACAGGGGGAAATCTATGGCTACACCTTC. Translation gives CASSLEQGEIYGYTF.

This clone was detected once. Other DNA sequences in this sample translate to the same CDR3. This chain links TRBV7-2 with TRBJ2-2, with TRBD2 matching 16 bases. The CDR3 loop spans 17 amino acids. Trimming cost V 5 bases and J 4 bases; bases outside gene matches: 4. Germline values: CDR1 SGHTA, CDR2 FQGNSA. The CDR3, as DNA: TGTGCCAGCAGCCTGGGACTAGCGGGAGGGGGCACCGGGGAGCTGTTTTTT. Residues: CASSLGLAGGGTGELFF. The complete variable domain, with remaining parts taken from reference TRBV7-2 and TRBJ2-2, reads GAGVSQSPSNKVTEKGKDVELRCDPISGHTALYWYRQSLGQGLEFLIYFQGNSAPDKSGLPSDRFSAERTGGSVSTLTIQRTQQEDSAVYLCASSLGLAGGGTGELFFGEGSRLTVL.

The chain couples TRBV11-2 to TRBJ2-1; possible D gene TRBD2, 5 bases. CDR1 is SGHAT and CDR2 is FQNNGV in the germline V gene. With 5 bases removed from V and 0 bases from J, the gap between germline ends came to 14 bases. The CDR3 has 16 amino acids. The CDR3 DNA reads TGTGCCAGCAGCCTCGCCGGACTCAGCTCCTACAATGAGCAGTTCTTC. Its protein product is CASSLAGLSSYNEQFF. Looking up the rest from reference TRBV11-2 and TRBJ2-1 gives the full variable domain: EAGVAQSPRYKIIEKRQSVAFWCNPISGHATLYWYQQILGQGPKLLIQFQNNGVVDDSQLPKDRFSAERLKGVDSTLKIQPAKLEDSAVYLCASSLAGLSSYNEQFFGPGTRLTVL.

In the case of this clone: The same CDR3 arises from other DNA sequences in this sample as well. This chain connects TRBV19 to TRBJ2-5; no clear D gene. V was shortened by 3 bases and J by 3 bases, with 5 bases between the two germline ends. The CDR3 length is 12 residues. Per germline, CDR1 LNHDA and CDR2 SQIVND (reference sequence). The CDR3 bases are TGTGCCAGTAGTATGGCAGAAGAGACCCAGTACTTC. Translating it yields CASSMAEETQYF.

This clone was seen just once. This chain joins TRBV5-1 and TRBJ2-1; TRBD2 might be the D (6 bases). CDR3 size: 16 residues. V was pared by 4 bases and J by 3 bases, with 17 bases between. Germline V gives CDR1 SGHRS, CDR2 YFSETQ. The CDR3 is CASSNTRLVGYNEQFF. DNA for the CDR3: TGCGCCAGCAGCAATACCAGACTAGTTGGCTACAATGAGCAGTTCTTC.

The V call is TRBV7-2, the J call TRBJ2-2, with TRBD2 as a possible D gene (6 bases). V was shortened by 5 bases and J by 9 bases, with 13 bases between the two germline ends. This CDR3 is built from 13 residues. Germline V lookup: CDR1 SGHTA, CDR2 FQGNSA. Here the CDR3 reads CASSPAAGRELFF. CDR3 bases: TGTGCCAGCAGCCCCGCTGCGGGGAGGGAGCTGTTTTTT.

V usage is TRBV19 and J usage is TRBJ2-1; 8 bases are shared with TRBD1. CDR1 LNHDA and CDR2 SQIVND come from the germline V gene (reference sequence). This CDR3 comprises 13 residues. V shed 10 bases and J 6 bases; nucleotides not matched to a gene: 8. The CDR3 nucleotides are TGTGCCACCGGACAGGGAAGTGTCAATGAGCAGTTCTTC. This sequence encodes CATGQGSVNEQFF.

V and J are TRBV2 and TRBJ1-1; D may be TRBD1 (5 bases). The CDR3 runs to 12 residues. The germline V gene has CDR1 SNHLY and CDR2 FYNNEI. V was cut by 6 bases and J by 6 bases, with 11 bases left in between. The CDR3 protein is CASRETGAEAFF. The DNA of the CDR3 is TGTGCCAGCAGGGAAACGGGGGCTGAAGCTTTCTTT.

This chain joins TRBV9 and TRBJ2-7; TRBD2 matches at 8 bases. V gave up 0 bases and J gave up 2 bases; unmatched junction bases: 4. CDR1 and CDR2 from the germline V gene are SGDLS and YYNGEE. The CDR3 is made up of 15 amino acids. CDR3 residues: CASSVEGLVTYEQYF. CDR3 nucleotide sequence: TGTGCCAGCAGCGTAGAGGGACTAGTGACCTACGAGCAGTACTTC. The full variable domain, its missing parts supplied by reference TRBV9 and TRBJ2-7, is DSGVTQTPKHLITATGQRVTLRCSPRSGDLSVYWYQQSLDQGLQFLIQYYNGEERAKGNILERFSAQQFPDLHSELNLSSLELGDSALYFCASSVEGLVTYEQYFGPGTRLTVT.

The rearrangement links TRBV29-1 to TRBJ1-1; 9 nucleotides line up with TRBD1. The germline V gene has CDR1 SQVTM and CDR2 ANQGSEA. This CDR3 is built from 13 residues. The V gene end was trimmed by 7 bases and the J gene end by 1 base; junction bases not matched to a gene: 4. In nucleotides, the CDR3 is TGCAGCGCTAAGGGACAGGGGAACACTGAAGCTTTCTTT. Translation: CSAKGQGNTEAFF.

The rearrangement links TRBV6-6 to TRBJ2-2; D remains unclear. Per the germline V gene, CDR1 is MNHNY and CDR2 is SVGAGI (reference sequence). Trimming left V 0 bases short and J 6 bases short, with 5 bases between. The CDR3 has 13 residues. Here the CDR3 DNA reads TGTGCCAGCAGTTACTCGGCAGCCGGGGAGCTGTTTTTT. Its protein is CASSYSAAGELFF.

V gene TRBV11-1 combines with J gene TRBJ2-1; 12 positions agree with TRBD2. Germline lookup yields CDR1 SGHAT and CDR2 FQDESV (reference sequence). With V trimmed by 5 bases and J by 8 bases, 7 bases remained unmatched. CDR3 length: 15 amino acids. The CDR3 loop reads CASSHGLAGFYEQFF. DNA for the CDR3: TGTGCCAGCAGCCACGGACTAGCGGGATTTTATGAGCAGTTCTTC. The whole variable domain, filled in from reference TRBV11-1 and TRBJ2-1, reads EAEVAQSPRYKITEKSQAVAFWCDPISGHATLYWYRQILGQGPELLVQFQDESVVDDSQLPKDRFSAERLKGVDSTLKIQPAELGDSAMYLCASSHGLAGFYEQFFGPGTRLTVL.

This clone has only a few counts. This rearrangement joins TRBV19 to TRBJ1-1; 7 bases match TRBD1. V dropped 7 bases and J dropped 4; count of bases not matched to a gene: 9. The CDR3 extends over 14 amino acids. Germline CDR1 LNHDA, CDR2 SQIVND (reference sequence). The CDR3 loop is CASTETGRGTEAFF. In DNA form, the CDR3 reads TGTGCCAGTACCGAGACAGGGAGAGGCACTGAAGCTTTCTTT.

V is TRBV18 and J is TRBJ2-2; D might be TRBD1 (5 bases). The CDR3 covers 16 residues. The V end was cut by 2 bases, the J end by 3 bases, with 13 bases between. Germline CDR1 KGHSH, CDR2 LQKENI. The CDR3: CASSPRRRVDTGELFF. The CDR3 coding sequence is TGTGCCAGCTCACCAAGGCGCAGGGTGGACACCGGGGAGCTGTTTTTT.

The rearrangement joins TRBV7-9 to TRBJ1-4, with unresolved D. The V gene lost 6 bases and the J gene lost 0 bases, with 11 bases spanning the gap. The CDR3 sequence is 15 residues long. In germline, CDR1 is SEHNR, CDR2 FQNEAQ (reference sequence). The CDR3 is CASSPPFATNEKLFF. DNA of the CDR3: TGTGCCAGCAGTCCCCCCTTCGCAACTAATGAAAAACTGTTTTTT.

In this sample, this clone turned up once. V and J are TRBV18 and TRBJ1-2; D not certain. V shed 4 bases and J shed 2 bases, with 11 bases lying between them. Germline V CDR1 and CDR2: KGHSH, LQKENI. The CDR3 contains 14 residues. In nucleotides, the CDR3 is TGTGCCAGCTCACTGAACACGGGGAACTATGGCTACACCTTC. Encoded protein: CASSLNTGNYGYTF.